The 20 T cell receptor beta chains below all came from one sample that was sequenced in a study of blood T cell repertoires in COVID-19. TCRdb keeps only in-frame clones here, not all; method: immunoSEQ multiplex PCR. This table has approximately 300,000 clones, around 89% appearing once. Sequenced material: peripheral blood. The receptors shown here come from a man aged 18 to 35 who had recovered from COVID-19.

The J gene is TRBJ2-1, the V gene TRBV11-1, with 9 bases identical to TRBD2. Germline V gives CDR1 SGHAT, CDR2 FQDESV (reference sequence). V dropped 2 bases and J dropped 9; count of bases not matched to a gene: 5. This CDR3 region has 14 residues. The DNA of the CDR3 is TGTGCCAGCAGCTTATCGGGACTAGCACCTGAGCAGTTCTTC. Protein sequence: CASSLSGLAPEQFF. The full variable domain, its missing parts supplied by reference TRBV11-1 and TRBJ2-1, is EAEVAQSPRYKITEKSQAVAFWCDPISGHATLYWYRQILGQGPELLVQFQDESVVDDSQLPKDRFSAERLKGVDSTLKIQPAELGDSAMYLCASSLSGLAPEQFFGPGTRLTVL.

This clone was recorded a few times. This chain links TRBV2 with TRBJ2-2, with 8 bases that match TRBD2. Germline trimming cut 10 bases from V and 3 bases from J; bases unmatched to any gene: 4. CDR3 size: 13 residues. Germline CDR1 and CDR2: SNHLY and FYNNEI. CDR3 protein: CATRRGDTGELFF. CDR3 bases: TGTGCCACCCGGCGGGGGGACACCGGGGAGCTGTTTTTT.

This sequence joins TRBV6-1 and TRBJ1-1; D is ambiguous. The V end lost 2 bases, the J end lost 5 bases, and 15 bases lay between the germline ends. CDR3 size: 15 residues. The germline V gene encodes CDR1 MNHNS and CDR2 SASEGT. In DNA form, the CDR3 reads TGTGCCAGCAGTGAAATGGACGGGAGTTATACTGAAGCTTTCTTT. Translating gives CASSEMDGSYTEAFF.

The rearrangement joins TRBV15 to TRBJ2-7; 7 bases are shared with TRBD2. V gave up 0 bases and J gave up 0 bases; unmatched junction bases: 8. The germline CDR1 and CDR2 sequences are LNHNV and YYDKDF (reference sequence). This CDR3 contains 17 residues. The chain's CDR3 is CATSRDRRGVSSYEQYF. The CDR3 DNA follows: TGTGCCACCAGCAGAGACCGCCGGGGGGTGAGCTCCTACGAGCAGTACTTC.

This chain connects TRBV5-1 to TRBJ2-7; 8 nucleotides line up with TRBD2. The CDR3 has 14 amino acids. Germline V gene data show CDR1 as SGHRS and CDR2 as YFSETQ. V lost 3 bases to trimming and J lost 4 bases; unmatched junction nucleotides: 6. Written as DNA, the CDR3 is TGCGCCAGCAGCTCAGCGGGAGCCGGGTACGAGCAGTACTTC. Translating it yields CASSSAGAGYEQYF.

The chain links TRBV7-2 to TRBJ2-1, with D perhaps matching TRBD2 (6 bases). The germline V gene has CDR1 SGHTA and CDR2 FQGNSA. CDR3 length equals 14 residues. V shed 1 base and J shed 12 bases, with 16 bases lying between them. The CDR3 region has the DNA TGTGCCAGCAGCTTAGTGGGTATACGGGGGATGCAGTTCTTC. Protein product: CASSLVGIRGMQFF.

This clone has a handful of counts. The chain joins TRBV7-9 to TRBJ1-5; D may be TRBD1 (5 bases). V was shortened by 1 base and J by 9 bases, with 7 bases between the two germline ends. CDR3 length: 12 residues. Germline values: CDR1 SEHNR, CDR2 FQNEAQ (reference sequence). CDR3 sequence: CASSLEDRPQHF. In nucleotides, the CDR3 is TGTGCCAGCAGCTTAGAAGACAGGCCCCAGCATTTT.

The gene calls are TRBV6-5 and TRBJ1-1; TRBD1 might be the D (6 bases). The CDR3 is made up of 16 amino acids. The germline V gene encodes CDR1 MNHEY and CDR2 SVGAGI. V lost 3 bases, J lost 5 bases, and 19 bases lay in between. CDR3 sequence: CASSYFRGTAGTEAFF. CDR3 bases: TGTGCCAGCAGTTATTTTAGGGGGACGGCTGGAACTGAAGCTTTCTTT.

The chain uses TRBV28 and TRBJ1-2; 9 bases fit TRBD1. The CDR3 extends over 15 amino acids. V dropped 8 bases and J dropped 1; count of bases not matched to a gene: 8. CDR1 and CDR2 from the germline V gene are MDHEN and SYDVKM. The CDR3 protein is CASGLTGGLNYGYTF. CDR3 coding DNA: TGTGCCAGCGGACTGACAGGGGGACTTAACTATGGCTACACCTTC.

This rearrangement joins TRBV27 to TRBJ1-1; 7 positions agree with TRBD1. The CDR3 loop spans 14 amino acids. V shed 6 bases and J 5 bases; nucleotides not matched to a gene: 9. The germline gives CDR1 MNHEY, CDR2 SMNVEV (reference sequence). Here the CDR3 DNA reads TGTGCCAGCAGCTTAAACCGGGACAGAACTGAAGCTTTCTTT. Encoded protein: CASSLNRDRTEAFF.

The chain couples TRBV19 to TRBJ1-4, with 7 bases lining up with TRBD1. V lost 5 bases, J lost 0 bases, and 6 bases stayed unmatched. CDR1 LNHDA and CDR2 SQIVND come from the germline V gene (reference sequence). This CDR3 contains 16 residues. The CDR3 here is CASSSWTGATNEKLFF. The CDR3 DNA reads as TGTGCCAGTAGTTCCTGGACAGGTGCAACTAATGAAAAACTGTTTTTT.

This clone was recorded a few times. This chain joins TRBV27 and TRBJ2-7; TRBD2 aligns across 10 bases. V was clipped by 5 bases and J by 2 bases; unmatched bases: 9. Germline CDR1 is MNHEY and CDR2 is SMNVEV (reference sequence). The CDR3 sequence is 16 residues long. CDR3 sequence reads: CASSEELAGTTYEQYF. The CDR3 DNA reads TGTGCCAGCAGTGAGGAACTAGCGGGGACCACCTACGAGCAGTACTTC.

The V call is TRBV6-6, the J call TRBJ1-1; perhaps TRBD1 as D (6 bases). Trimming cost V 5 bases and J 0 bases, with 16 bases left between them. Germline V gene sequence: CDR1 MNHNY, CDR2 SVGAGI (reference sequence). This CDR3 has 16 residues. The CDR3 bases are TGTGCCAGCAGTCGAAATCCGGGACACTTGAACACTGAAGCTTTCTTT. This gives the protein CASSRNPGHLNTEAFF.

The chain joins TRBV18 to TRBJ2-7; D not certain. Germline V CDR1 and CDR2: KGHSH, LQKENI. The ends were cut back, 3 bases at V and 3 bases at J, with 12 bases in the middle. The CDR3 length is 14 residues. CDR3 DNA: TGTGCCAGCTCACCCCCCACGGTCAACTACGAGCAGTACTTC. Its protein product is CASSPPTVNYEQYF.

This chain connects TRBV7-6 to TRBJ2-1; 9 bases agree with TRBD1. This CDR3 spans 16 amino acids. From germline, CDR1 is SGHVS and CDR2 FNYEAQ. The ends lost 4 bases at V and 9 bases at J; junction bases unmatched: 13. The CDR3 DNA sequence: TGTGCCAGCAGCTCGTTGGTCGGACAGGGGTCCATTGAGCAGTTCTTC. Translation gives CASSSLVGQGSIEQFF.

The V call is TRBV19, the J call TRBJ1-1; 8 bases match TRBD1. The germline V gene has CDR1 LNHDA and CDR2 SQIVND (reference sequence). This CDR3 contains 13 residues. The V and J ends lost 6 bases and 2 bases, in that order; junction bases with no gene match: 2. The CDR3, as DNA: TGTGCCAGTAGGGACAGGGTAAACACTGAAGCTTTCTTT. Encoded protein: CASRDRVNTEAFF.

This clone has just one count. CDR3 bases: TGTGCCACCAGGGGGGACATAATCTACGAGCAGTACTTC. It translates to CATRGDIIYEQYF. The rearrangement joins TRBV24-1 to TRBJ2-7, with D possibly being TRBD1 (6 bases). There are 13 residues in the CDR3. Trimming stripped 7 bases from V and 3 bases from J, with 12 bases between. The germline gives CDR1 KGHDR, CDR2 SFDVKD.

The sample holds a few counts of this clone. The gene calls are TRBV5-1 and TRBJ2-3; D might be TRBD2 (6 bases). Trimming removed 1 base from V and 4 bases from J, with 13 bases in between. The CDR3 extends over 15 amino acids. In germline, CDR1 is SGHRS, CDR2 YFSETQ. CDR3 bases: TGCGCCAGCAGCTTGACGTTTACTAGCCCAGATACGCAGTATTTT. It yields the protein CASSLTFTSPDTQYF.

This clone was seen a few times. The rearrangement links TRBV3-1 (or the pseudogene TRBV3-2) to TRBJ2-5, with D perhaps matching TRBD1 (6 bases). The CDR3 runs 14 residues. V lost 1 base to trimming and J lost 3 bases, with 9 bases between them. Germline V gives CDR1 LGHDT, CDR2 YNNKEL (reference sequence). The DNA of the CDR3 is TGTGCCAGCAGCCAAGGGACAGCTAAAGAGACCCAGTACTTC. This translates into CASSQGTAKETQYF.

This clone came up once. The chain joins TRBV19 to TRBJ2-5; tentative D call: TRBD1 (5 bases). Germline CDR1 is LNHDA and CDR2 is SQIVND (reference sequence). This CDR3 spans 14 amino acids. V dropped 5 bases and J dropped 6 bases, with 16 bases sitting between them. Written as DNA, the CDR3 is TGTGCCAGTAGTCCGGTCGGCAGGGCGAAGACCCAGTACTTC. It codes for CASSPVGRAKTQYF.